This TCR beta chain is drawn from a study of cytomegalovirus exposure and HLA in healthy donors. Whole-study context: The same platform was used for the approximately 110 validation repertoires and the 650 to 800 first-cohort repertoires, a later analysis reported. Overall study findings and caveats: The study flagged around 160 TCR beta chains as cytomegalovirus-associated. Rarity marked most TCR sequences, yet some public TCRs occurred in many donors.

The table came from immunoSEQ multiplex PCR; TCRdb's copy has only in-frame clones and leaves some out. This table holds about 250,000 clones, roughly 90% found once. This CDR3 comprises 10 residues. Germline V gene lookup returns CDR1 SNHLY and CDR2 FYNNEI. V gave up 4 bases and J gave up 15 bases, with 10 bases separating them. This clone was counted between two and nine times. The target antigen is unknown. These donors were members of the approximately 120-subject validation cohort, a group separate from the roughly 670-subject first cohort. The sequenced sample was PBMCs. The TCR was taken from a man aged 18 to 30 in good health and CMV-seropositive. V gene TRBV2 combines with J gene TRBJ2-1; D ambiguous. CDR3 in amino acids: CASSGTGRFF. CDR3 coding DNA: TGTGCCAGCAGTGGGACGGGTCGGTTCTTC.